A single sample gave rise to the 3 T cell receptor beta chains below, sequenced in a study of T cells in Graves' hyperthyroidism and ophthalmopathy. TCR beta CDR3 region amplification was performed from RNA transcripts. First-round RT-PCR of the TCR CDR3 relied on the HTBI primer set. TCRdb re-analysed the multiplex PCR reads in MiXCR, keeping a single row per CDR3 protein. The repertoire consists of about 300,000 distinct CDR3 sequences, with roughly 20% occurring once and the leading ten covering under 45%. Sequenced material: blood. The receptors stem from a man aged 45-65 years with Graves' ophthalmopathy.

The J gene is TRBJ2-1, the V gene TRBV6-1; D is uncertain. V was cut by 3 bases and J by 4 bases, with 13 bases left in between. The CDR3 length is 15 residues. Looked up from germline, CDR1 is MNHNS and CDR2 is SASEGT. DNA for the CDR3: TGTGCCAGCAGTGATATAGGAACTACGTACAATGAGCAGTTCTTC. Amino acid sequence: CASSDIGTTYNEQFF.

As to this clonotype: An end of the junction differs from the germline gene, which may be a read error. The V call is TRBV11-2, the J call TRBJ1-1; unclear D gene. The germline V gene encodes CDR1 SGHAT and CDR2 FQNNGV. The CDR3 is 13 residues long. The CDR3 DNA reads TGTGCCAGCAGCTTGACTCTGAACACTGAAACTTTCTTT. Translated, it gives CASSLTLNTETFF.

This clonotype was seen many times. The chain joins TRBV19 to TRBJ1-5, with D maybe TRBD1 (5 bases). The CDR3 contains 14 residues. Germline lookup yields CDR1 LNHDA and CDR2 SQIVND (reference sequence). Trimming took 7 bases from V and 2 from J, leaving 12 bases between them. DNA of the CDR3: TGTGCCAGTAACCATGGAGGGGGCAATCAGCCCCAGCATTTT. Residues: CASNHGGGNQPQHF.